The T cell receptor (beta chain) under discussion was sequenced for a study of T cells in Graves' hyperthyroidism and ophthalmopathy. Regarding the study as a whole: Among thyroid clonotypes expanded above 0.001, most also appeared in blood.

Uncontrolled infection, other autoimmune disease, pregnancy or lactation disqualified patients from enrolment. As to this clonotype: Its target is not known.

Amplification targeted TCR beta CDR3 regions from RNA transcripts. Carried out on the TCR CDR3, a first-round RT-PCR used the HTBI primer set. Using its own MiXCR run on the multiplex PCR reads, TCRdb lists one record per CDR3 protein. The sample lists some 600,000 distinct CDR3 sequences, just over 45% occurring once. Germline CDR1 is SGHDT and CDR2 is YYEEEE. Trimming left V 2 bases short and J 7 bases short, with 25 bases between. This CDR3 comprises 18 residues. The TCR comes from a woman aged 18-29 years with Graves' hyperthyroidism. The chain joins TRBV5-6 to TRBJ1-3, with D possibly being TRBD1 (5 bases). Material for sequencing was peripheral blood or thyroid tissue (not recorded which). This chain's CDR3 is CASSFPSGGGPMPNTIYF. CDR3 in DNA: TGTGCCAGCAGCTTCCCCAGCGGGGGAGGACCGATGCCGAACACCATATATTTT.